This TCR beta chain was obtained from a study of T cell responses to AZD1222 COVID-19 vaccine (dated by TCRdb to 2020 to 2022). About the study as a whole: Because spike-specific TCR depth and breadth did not differ between the two schedules, AZD1222 recipients who got a second dose at roughly 4 weeks were pooled with those who got a second dose at roughly 12 weeks. TCR sequencing was performed for 230 to 250 trial participants, of whom roughly 200 were given two doses of AZD1222 and around 25 were given two doses of MenACWY control vaccine. Enrollment into the trials was organized by age into subgroups of 18-55, 56-69 and 70-plus years, and those subgroups contained roughly 160, 29 and 62 TCR-sequenced participants, respectively. What the study reported, not specific to this receptor: Reportedly, close to half of the unique spike-specific TCRs recognized epitopes lying outside the regions that are mutated in the B.1.351 and B.1.1.7 variants. Because no day 14 peak-response samples were available, the repertoires could be characterized only after the peak T cell response. Conclusions about previously exposed vaccinees were limited because only six or seven AZD1222 recipients were SARS-CoV-2 seropositive at baseline. After two AZD1222 doses, both the breadth and the depth of spike-specific TCRs were significantly higher than at day 0 and than in MenACWY recipients. In the small 56-69-year group, the increase in depth fell short of significance, most likely because of low power. Participants were mostly white British, with more females than males. The authors suggested clonal diversity may have been underestimated. CD4 TCRs associated with the vaccine covered the entire spike protein, and the dominant responses were in regions 160-218 and 743-854.

CDR1 and CDR2 are drawn from the germline V gene: SGHTA, FQGNSA. The CDR3 has 18 amino acids, counting the end cysteine and phenylalanine. Just the 54-base CDR3 DNA is kept, in frame starting at base 1. The junction shows trimming of 3 bases on V and 3 bases on J, and the gene matches do not reach 10 bases of it. The CDR3 regions of human TCRbeta chains were subjected to immunosequencing. As for the authors' bioinformatics: TCRs in the repertoires were matched against a reference library of SARS-CoV-2-specific TCRs that had been generated with the MIRA antigen-specificity platform. Breadth was defined as the fraction of unique TCRs that were SARS-CoV-2-associated, and depth was defined as the fraction of total T cells that were SARS-CoV-2-associated. Using the MIRA data, every spike-specific TCR was mapped to the spike region that the TCR reacted to and assigned to either a CD4 or a CD8 class. Log10-transformed breadth and depth values were compared by one-way ANOVA with Sidak's multiple comparisons tests. In TCRdb, the immuneACCESS table is reduced to in-frame sequences with V and J assigned. These tables do not hold every clone; where another copy was compared, an unresolved V gene accounts for under half, and the others remain unexplained. Clone size and V and J calls were adopted from that table, with D and trimming inferred from the DNA. The sample table lists 100,000 to 150,000 clones, about 88% of them with a count of one. The top ten clonotypes cover 28% of the sample.

The time point label for this specimen denotes: baseline before first vaccination. Vaccinee samples were obtained from the UK trials COV001 and COV002, which included a single-blind randomized controlled phase 2/3 trial of AZD1222 (ChAdOx1 nCoV-19) in healthy adults. Trial participant PBMC samples were collected at day 0 and day 28 after the second dose for TCRbeta chain sequencing. Of note for this clone: Its antigen is still unknown. Per-nucleotide qualities are absent, and no much larger clonotype sits a single base away.

The sequencing used peripheral blood, collected on day 0 of AZD1222 vaccination. The V and J segments used are TRBV7-2 and TRBJ2-7; 14 junctional bases match TRBD2. The TCR comes from an adult in good health. The CDR3 region has the sequence CASSLDSGLAGADYEQYF. The bases read TGTGCCAGCAGCTTGGACTCGGGACTAGCGGGGGCTGACTACGAGCAGTACTTC.